Presented here are 22 T cell receptor beta chains from one specimen sequenced in a study of monozygotic twins with inflammatory bowel disease. Reprocessing the 5' RACE reads, TCRdb reports a single entry for every CDR3 protein and omits DNA. This table lists about 380,000 distinct CDR3 sequences. The sample taken for sequencing was blood. The receptors were sampled from a human donor with ulcerative colitis or Crohn's disease, or a healthy co-twin of an affected twin (not recorded which).

The chain uses TRBV7-2 and TRBJ2-6. The CDR3 spans 17 residues. Germline V gives CDR1 SGHTA, CDR2 FQGNSA. The CDR3 spells CASSLSAQSSGANVLTF.

The gene calls are TRBV12-3 or TRBV12-4 and TRBJ2-3; TCRdb picks TRBD1, but there is no DNA to check that call. The CDR3 contains 14 residues. CDR3: CASSFLARGGTQYF.

CDR3 residues: CSATQGGSDTQYF. This chain joins TRBV20-1 and TRBJ2-3; as DNA is missing, the TRBD1 call by TCRdb cannot be tested. The CDR3 is 13 residues long. The germline V gene has CDR1 DFQATT and CDR2 SNEGSKA (reference sequence).

V and J are TRBV7-2 and TRBJ2-1; TCRdb picks TRBD1, but there is no DNA to check that call. The CDR3 totals 15 residues. CDR1 and CDR2 from the germline V gene are SGHTA and FQGNSA. CDR3 region: CASSTRQGSSNEQFF.

This chain links TRBV28 with TRBJ1-2; TCRdb's assignment of TRBD1 cannot be checked, as there is no DNA. Germline CDR1 and CDR2: MDHEN and SYDVKM. CDR3 length equals 14 residues. The CDR3 sequence: CASSLLLGGYGYTF.

V usage is TRBV9 and J usage is TRBJ1-1. The CDR3 is 14 amino acids. CDR1 SGDLS and CDR2 YYNGEE come from the germline V gene. The CDR3 region is CASSVAAGNTEAFF.

The V call is TRBV10-3, the J call TRBJ2-7; the D call from TCRdb, TRBD1, cannot be confirmed without DNA. This CDR3 contains 14 residues. The germline CDR1 and CDR2 sequences are ENHRY and SYGVKD. The CDR3 loop reads CAIEQGQGGDEQYF.

V and J are TRBV7-7 and TRBJ2-1. The germline V gene has CDR1 SSHAT and CDR2 FNYEAQ (reference sequence). The CDR3 length is 16 residues. The CDR3 loop is CASSLRIEASYNEQFF. The whole variable domain, remainder taken from reference TRBV7-7 and TRBJ2-1, is GAGVSQSPRYKVTKRGQDVTLRCDPISSHATLYWYQQALGQGPEFLTYFNYEAQPDKSGLPSDRFSAERPEGSISTLTIQRTEQRDSAMYRCASSLRIEASYNEQFFGPGTRLTVL.

The chain is built from TRBV10-3 and TRBJ1-1. In germline, CDR1 is ENHRY, CDR2 SYGVKD. CDR3 length equals 13 residues. The CDR3: CAISGPGNTEAFF.

The gene calls are TRBV10-3 and TRBJ2-7. Germline CDR1 is ENHRY and CDR2 is SYGVKD. The CDR3 spans 13 residues. This chain's CDR3 is CAISESGYSEQYF.

The chain employs TRBV7-2 and TRBJ2-3; TCRdb outputs TRBD2, but without DNA this stays unchecked. This CDR3 spans 19 amino acids. Per germline, CDR1 SGHTA and CDR2 FQGNSA. This chain's CDR3 is CASSKMVPSGVIRTDTQYF.

The chain links TRBV4-3 to TRBJ1-3. Germline CDR1 reads LGHNA; CDR2 reads YSLEER. The CDR3 totals 15 residues. CDR3 residues: CASSQASHGGNTIYF.

The chain carries TRBV5-6 and TRBJ2-3. The CDR3 spans 12 residues. Per the germline V gene, CDR1 is SGHDT and CDR2 is YYEEEE. The CDR3 region is CASSSHQDTQYF.

The chain uses TRBV24-1 and TRBJ1-5. This CDR3 is 13 amino acids long. Germline lookup yields CDR1 KGHDR and CDR2 SFDVKD. The CDR3 protein is CATSVGEGQPQHF.

The gene calls are TRBV20-1 and TRBJ1-5; checking the TCRdb D call of TRBD1 is not possible without DNA. Germline loops: CDR1 DFQATT, CDR2 SNEGSKA (reference sequence). The CDR3 spans 17 residues. CDR3 in amino acids: CSARDYRDSDSNQPQHF.

V is TRBV10-3 and J is TRBJ2-3; TCRdb selects TRBD1, and the lack of DNA leaves this call unchecked. The CDR3 runs to 15 residues. CDR1 and CDR2 from the germline V gene are ENHRY and SYGVKD. CDR3 sequence: CAISDPAGYTDTQYF.

This sequence joins TRBV6-1 and TRBJ1-1; with no DNA, the TCRdb D assignment of TRBD1 cannot be verified. Looked up from germline, CDR1 is MNHNS and CDR2 is SASEGT. The CDR3 contains 15 residues. The CDR3 protein is CASRPGQGFRPEAFF.

This chain uses TRBV27 with TRBJ2-7; checking the TCRdb D call of TRBD1 is not possible without DNA. Germline V gives CDR1 MNHEY, CDR2 SMNVEV (reference sequence). This CDR3 is built from 16 residues. CDR3 amino acids: CASSSSPGQGSYEQYF.

The CDR3 loop is CASSFKGTYGYTF. The chain uses TRBV12-3 or TRBV12-4 and TRBJ1-2; the D gene TCRdb calls, TRBD1, cannot be checked with no DNA. The length of the CDR3 is 13 residues.

The V and J genes are TRBV5-1 and TRBJ2-2. CDR3 size: 14 residues. CDR1 is SGHRS and CDR2 is YFSETQ in the germline V gene. CDR3 protein: CASSVLWGTGELFF.

The chain combines TRBV27 with TRBJ2-3; TCRdb calls TRBD2, which cannot be checked without DNA. CDR1 and CDR2 (germline): MNHEY, SMNVEV (reference sequence). This CDR3 spans 16 amino acids. The CDR3 sequence is CASSPLAGGGGDTQYF.

This rearrangement joins TRBV12-3 or TRBV12-4 to TRBJ2-7; the TCRdb D gene call, TRBD1, has no DNA to confirm it. This CDR3 contains 16 residues. This CDR3 is CASRGDAGTGGNEQYF.